The next 13 T cell receptor beta chains were all read from a single sample in a study of T cells in Graves' hyperthyroidism and ophthalmopathy. There were TCR beta CDR3 regions amplified from RNA transcripts. Using the HTBI primer set, a first-round RT-PCR was run on the TCR CDR3. From the multiplex PCR reads, TCRdb called clonotypes with MiXCR, one entry per CDR3 protein. The sample consists of 200,000 to 250,000 distinct CDR3 sequences, 17% of them appearing once. What was sequenced was blood. These receptors originate from a man over 45 with Graves' hyperthyroidism.

Only a few counts were recorded for this clonotype. The chain links TRBV11-2 to TRBJ2-7; D is uncertain. Per the germline V gene, CDR1 is SGHAT and CDR2 is FQNNGV. The CDR3 is 14 residues long. V lost 5 bases and J lost 2, with 13 bases in between. DNA of the CDR3: TGTGCCAGCAGCATGAGACTCGAAACCTACGAGCAGTACTTC. Protein product: CASSMRLETYEQYF.

The rearrangement links TRBV7-9 to TRBJ2-1; 9 bases align to TRBD2. The junction had 9 bases not matched to a gene; V was cut back by 5 bases and J by 7 bases. Germline V gene data show CDR1 as SEHNR and CDR2 as FQNEAQ (reference sequence). This CDR3 is built from 15 residues. The CDR3 sequence: CASSLGTSPLNEQFF. CDR3 DNA: TGTGCCAGCAGCCTAGGGACTAGCCCACTGAATGAGCAGTTCTTC.

There are many counts of this clonotype. J is TRBJ2-7 and V is TRBV20-1, with 7 bases that match TRBD2. The CDR3 is made up of 13 amino acids. With 2 bases clipped from V and 3 bases from J, the junction kept 4 bases outside the gene matches. Looked up from germline, CDR1 is DFQATT and CDR2 is SNEGSKA (reference sequence). CDR3 sequence reads: CSARIGRLYEQYF. CDR3 in DNA: TGCAGTGCTAGAATCGGGAGGCTCTACGAGCAGTACTTC.

The chain combines TRBV4-2 with TRBJ1-5, with D possibly being TRBD1 (5 bases). The CDR3 runs 15 residues. Deletions cut 0 bases from V and 7 bases from J, with 13 bases between. From germline, CDR1 is LGHNA and CDR2 YNFKEQ. The CDR3 here is CASSQEGREDQPQHF. The CDR3 nucleotides read TGTGCCAGCAGCCAAGAAGGCAGGGAAGACCAGCCCCAGCATTTT.

This chain uses TRBV16 with TRBJ2-3, with 9 bases that match TRBD1. The germline V gene has CDR1 KGHSY and CDR2 FQNENV. V shed 0 bases, J shed 5 bases, and the junction held 9 bases outside the gene matches. The CDR3 spans 17 residues. CDR3 sequence: CASSQSEGTGRGDTQYF. The DNA of the CDR3 is TGTGCCAGCAGCCAATCGGAGGGGACAGGGAGGGGAGATACGCAGTATTTT.

This clonotype has more than one count but fewer than ten. This chain uses TRBV5-1 with TRBJ2-7; either TRBD1 or TRBD2 may fit D (5 bases each). The CDR3 is 16 amino acids. Germline V lookup: CDR1 SGHRS, CDR2 YFSETQ. V shed 4 bases and J shed 0 bases, with 17 bases lying between them. Here the CDR3 reads CASSRSGTASSYEQYF. The CDR3 DNA sequence: TGCGCCAGCAGCCGCTCCGGGACCGCCAGCTCCTACGAGCAGTACTTC.

This clonotype was seen a few times. The CDR3 protein is CASRVAGENNEQFF. DNA for the CDR3: TGCGCCAGCAGGGTAGCGGGAGAGAACAATGAGCAGTTCTTC. The rearrangement uses TRBV5-1 and TRBJ2-1, with 9 bases matching TRBD2. The germline CDR1 and CDR2 sequences are SGHRS and YFSETQ. This CDR3 comprises 14 residues. With V trimmed by 5 bases and J by 5 bases, 5 bases remained unmatched.

The J gene is TRBJ2-4, the V gene TRBV19, with a weak D call TRBD2 (6 bases). The CDR3 runs to 14 residues. With 6 bases removed from V and 6 bases from J, the gap between germline ends came to 15 bases. CDR1 LNHDA and CDR2 SQIVND come from the germline V gene (reference sequence). The CDR3 spells CASRMDAGRNIQYF. CDR3 nucleotides: TGTGCCAGTAGGATGGACGCGGGGAGAAACATTCAGTACTTC.

There are many counts of this clonotype. This chain's CDR3 is CASSSRSSGANVLTF. The CDR3 DNA follows: TGTGCCAGCAGTTCCAGAAGCTCTGGGGCCAACGTCCTGACTTTC. V usage is TRBV28 and J usage is TRBJ2-6; no clear D gene. The CDR3 length is 15 residues. V was shortened by 4 bases and J by 0 bases, with 7 bases between the two germline ends. CDR1 is MDHEN, CDR2 SYDVKM, per germline.

This clonotype has just a few counts. The chain has TRBV27 and TRBJ2-2, with TRBD1 matching over 10 bases. CDR1 and CDR2 (germline): MNHEY, SMNVEV (reference sequence). Trimming at V came to 7 bases and at J to 7 bases, leaving 9 bases not matched to a gene. This CDR3 is 15 amino acids long. DNA for the CDR3: TGTGCCAGCACCGGGGGACAGGGGTTCAGCGGGGAGCTGTTTTTT. Translated, it gives CASTGGQGFSGELFF.

With respect to this clonotype: It may be a read error: a sequence one base away is much more abundant. The chain carries TRBV7-9 and TRBJ2-5; a weak D match, TRBD1 (6 bases). In germline, CDR1 is SEHNR, CDR2 FQNEAQ (reference sequence). Trimming removed 4 bases from V and 5 bases from J, with 8 bases in between. The CDR3 loop spans 12 amino acids. The chain's CDR3 is CASSYQGETQYF. CDR3 DNA sequence: TGTGCCAGCAGCTACCAGGGGGAGACCCAGTACTTC.

The sample holds many counts of this clonotype. The gene calls are TRBV28 and TRBJ1-4, with D hard to call. CDR3 length: 14 amino acids. V was trimmed by 2 bases and J by 8 bases, leaving 12 bases between them. The V gene's germline CDR1 is MDHEN and CDR2 SYDVKM. Written as DNA, the CDR3 is TGTGCCAGCAGTTTAATAGGGAGGAGCGAAAAACTGTTTTTT. Amino acid sequence: CASSLIGRSEKLFF.

This clonotype was seen only a few times. The genes are TRBV5-4 and TRBJ2-5; tentatively, D is TRBD2 (7 bases). CDR3 length: 17 residues. Germline assignment: CDR1 SGHNT and CDR2 YYREEE (reference sequence). The V and J ends lost 1 base and 3 bases respectively, with 19 bases between them. The CDR3 sequence: CASSLRGAGSSKETQYF. CDR3 DNA: TGTGCCAGCAGCTTGCGGGGGGCAGGGTCCTCAAAAGAGACCCAGTACTTC.